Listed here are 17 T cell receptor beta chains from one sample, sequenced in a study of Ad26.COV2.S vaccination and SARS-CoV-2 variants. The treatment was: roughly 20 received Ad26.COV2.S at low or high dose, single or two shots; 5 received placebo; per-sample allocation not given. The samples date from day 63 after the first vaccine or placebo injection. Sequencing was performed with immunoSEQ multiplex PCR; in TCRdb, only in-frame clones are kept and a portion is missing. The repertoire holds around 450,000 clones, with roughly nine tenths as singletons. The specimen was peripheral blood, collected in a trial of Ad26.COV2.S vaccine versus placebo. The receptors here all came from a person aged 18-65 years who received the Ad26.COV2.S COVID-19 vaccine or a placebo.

CDR3 nucleotides: TGCGCCAGCAGGAGGGACTCTGAAGCTTTCTTT. Translating it yields CASRRDSEAFF. The chain recombines TRBV5-1 with TRBJ1-1; TRBD1 might be the D (5 bases). Germline V gene lookup returns CDR1 SGHRS and CDR2 YFSETQ. This CDR3 region has 11 residues. Trimming left V 5 bases short and J 6 bases short, with 8 bases between.

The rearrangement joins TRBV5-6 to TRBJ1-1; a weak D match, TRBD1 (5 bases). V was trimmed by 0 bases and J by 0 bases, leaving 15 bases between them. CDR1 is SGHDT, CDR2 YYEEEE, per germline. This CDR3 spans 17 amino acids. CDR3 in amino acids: CASSLDGAYIMNTEAFF. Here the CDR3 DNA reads TGTGCCAGCAGCTTGGACGGGGCCTATATCATGAACACTGAAGCTTTCTTT.

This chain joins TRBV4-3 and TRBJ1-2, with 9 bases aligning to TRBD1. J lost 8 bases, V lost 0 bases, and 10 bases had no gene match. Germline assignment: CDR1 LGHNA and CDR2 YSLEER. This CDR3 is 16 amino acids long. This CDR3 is CASSQDSPGQGSGYTF. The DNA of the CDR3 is TGCGCCAGCAGCCAAGATAGCCCGGGACAGGGCAGCGGCTACACCTTC.

The CDR3 spells CASSYPGQGKTGELFF. The CDR3 nucleotides are TGTGCCAGCAGTTACCCGGGACAGGGGAAAACCGGGGAGCTGTTTTTT. This chain uses TRBV7-9 with TRBJ2-2, with 10 bases fitting TRBD1. CDR3 length equals 16 residues. V gave up 6 bases and J gave up 5 bases; unmatched junction bases: 9. CDR1 and CDR2 (germline): SEHNR, FQNEAQ (reference sequence).

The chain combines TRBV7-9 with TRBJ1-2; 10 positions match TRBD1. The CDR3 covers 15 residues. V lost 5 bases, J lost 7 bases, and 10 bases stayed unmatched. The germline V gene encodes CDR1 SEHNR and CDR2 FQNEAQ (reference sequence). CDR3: CASSNLDRGLGGYTF. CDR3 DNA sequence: TGTGCCAGCAGCAACCTCGACAGGGGGCTGGGTGGCTACACCTTC.

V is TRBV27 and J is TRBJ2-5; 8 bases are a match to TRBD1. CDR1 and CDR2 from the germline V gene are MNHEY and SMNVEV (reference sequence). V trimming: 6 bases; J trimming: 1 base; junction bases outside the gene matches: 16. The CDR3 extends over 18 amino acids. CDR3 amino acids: CASSPAPGQASFQETQYF. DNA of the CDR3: TGTGCCAGCAGCCCGGCACCGGGACAGGCTTCTTTCCAAGAGACCCAGTACTTC.

The CDR3 here is CASSIRAALSGNTIYF. CDR3 coding DNA: TGTGCCAGCAGTATACGGGCTGCCCTCTCTGGAAACACCATATATTTT. The gene calls are TRBV3-1 (or the pseudogene TRBV3-2) and TRBJ1-3; D gene unclear. The CDR3 spans 16 residues. Germline CDR1 LGHDT, CDR2 YNNKEL (reference sequence). The V and J ends lost 6 bases and 0 bases respectively, with 15 bases between them.

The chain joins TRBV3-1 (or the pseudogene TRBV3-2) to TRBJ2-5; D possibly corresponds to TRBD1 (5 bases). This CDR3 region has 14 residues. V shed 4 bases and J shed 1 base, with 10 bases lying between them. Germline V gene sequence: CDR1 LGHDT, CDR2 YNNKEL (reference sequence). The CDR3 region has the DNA TGTGCCAGCAGCCCAGGGCAACCCCAAGAGACCCAGTACTTC. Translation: CASSPGQPQETQYF.

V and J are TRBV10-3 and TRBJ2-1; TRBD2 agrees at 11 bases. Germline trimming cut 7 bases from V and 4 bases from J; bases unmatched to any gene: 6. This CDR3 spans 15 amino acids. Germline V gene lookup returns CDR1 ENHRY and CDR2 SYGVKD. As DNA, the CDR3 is TGTGCCATCACCAAGGGACTAGCGGATTACAATGAGCAGTTCTTC. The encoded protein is CAITKGLADYNEQFF.

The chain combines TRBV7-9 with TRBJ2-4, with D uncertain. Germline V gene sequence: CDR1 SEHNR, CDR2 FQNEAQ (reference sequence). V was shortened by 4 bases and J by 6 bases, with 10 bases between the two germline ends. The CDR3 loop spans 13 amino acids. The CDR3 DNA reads TGTGCCAGCAGCTCGTACCCGGTAAACATTCAGTACTTC. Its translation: CASSSYPVNIQYF.

The CDR3 DNA reads as TGCGCCAGCAGCCGCAGGGGCCCATACCAAGAGACCCAGTACTTC. It translates to CASSRRGPYQETQYF. This chain joins TRBV5-1 and TRBJ2-5; D is possibly TRBD1 (6 bases). The ends were cut back, 4 bases at V and 0 bases at J, with 13 bases in the middle. The CDR3 loop spans 15 amino acids. Germline CDR1 is SGHRS and CDR2 is YFSETQ.

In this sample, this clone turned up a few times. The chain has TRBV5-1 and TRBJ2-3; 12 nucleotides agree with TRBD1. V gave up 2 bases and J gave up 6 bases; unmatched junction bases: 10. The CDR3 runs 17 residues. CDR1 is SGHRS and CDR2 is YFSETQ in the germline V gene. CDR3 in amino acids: CASSLGGGQGAWDTQYF. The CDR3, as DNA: TGCGCCAGCAGCTTAGGAGGGGGACAGGGGGCCTGGGATACGCAGTATTTT. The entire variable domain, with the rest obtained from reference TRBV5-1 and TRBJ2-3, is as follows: KAGVTQTPRYLIKTRGQQVTLSCSPISGHRSVSWYQQTPGQGLQFLFEYFSETQRNKGNFPGRFSGRQFSNSRSEMNVSTLELGDSALYLCASSLGGGQGAWDTQYFGPGTRLTVL.

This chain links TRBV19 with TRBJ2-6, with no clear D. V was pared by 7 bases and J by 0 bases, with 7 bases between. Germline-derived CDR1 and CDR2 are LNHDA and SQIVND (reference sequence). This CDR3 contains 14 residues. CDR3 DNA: TGTGCCAGTACCGAATTCTCTGGGGCCAACGTCCTGACTTTC. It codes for CASTEFSGANVLTF.

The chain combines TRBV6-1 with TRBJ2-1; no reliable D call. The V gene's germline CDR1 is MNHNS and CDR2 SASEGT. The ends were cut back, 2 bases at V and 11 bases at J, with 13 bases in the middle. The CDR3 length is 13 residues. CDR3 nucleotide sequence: TGTGCCAGCAGTGAACGAAACTTCCTAAAGCAGTTCTTC. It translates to CASSERNFLKQFF.

In DNA form, the CDR3 reads TGTGCCACCAGCAGAGATCTCTGGGTCACTCCGAACACTGAAGCTTTCTTT. Translated: CATSRDLWVTPNTEAFF. The chain employs TRBV15 and TRBJ1-1; D ambiguous. The germline V gene encodes CDR1 LNHNV and CDR2 YYDKDF (reference sequence). The CDR3 has 17 amino acids. The V and J ends lost 0 bases and 1 base respectively, with 15 bases between them. Based on the CDR3 plus reference TRBV15 and TRBJ1-1, the full variable domain is DAMVIQNPRYQVTQFGKPVTLSCSQTLNHNVMYWYQQKSSQAPKLLFHYYDKDFNNEADTPDNFQSRRPNTSFCFLDIRSPGLGDTAMYLCATSRDLWVTPNTEAFFGQGTRLTVV.

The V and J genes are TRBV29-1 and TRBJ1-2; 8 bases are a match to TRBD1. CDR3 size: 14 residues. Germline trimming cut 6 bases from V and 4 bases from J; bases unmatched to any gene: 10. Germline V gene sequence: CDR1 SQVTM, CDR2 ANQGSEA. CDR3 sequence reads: CSVDGQGRTYGYTF. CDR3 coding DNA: TGCAGCGTAGACGGACAGGGTCGTACCTATGGCTACACCTTC. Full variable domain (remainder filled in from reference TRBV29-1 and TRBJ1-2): SAVISQKPSRDICQRGTSLTIQCQVDSQVTMMFWYRQQPGQSLTLIATANQGSEATYESGFVIDKFPISRPNLTFSTLTVSNMSPEDSSIYLCSVDGQGRTYGYTFGSGTRLTVV.

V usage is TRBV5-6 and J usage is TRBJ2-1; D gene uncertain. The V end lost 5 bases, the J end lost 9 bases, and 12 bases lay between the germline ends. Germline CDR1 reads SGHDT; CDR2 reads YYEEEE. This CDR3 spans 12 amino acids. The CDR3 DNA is TGTGCCAGCAGTTCCCGCTGGGGTGAGCAGTTCTTC. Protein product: CASSSRWGEQFF.